These 13 T cell receptor beta chains were sequenced from one sample in a study of OX40 agonist ivuxolimab in advanced cancers. TCRdb keeps only in-frame clones here, not all; method: immunoSEQ multiplex PCR. The data contain fewer than 90,000 clones, roughly 80% of them singletons. The sequencing here drew on CD4+ or CD8+ T cells sorted from blood, taken in a trial of the OX40 agonist ivuxolimab. Source of these receptors: an adult with an advanced solid tumor such as melanoma, head and neck, liver or kidney cancer.

V is TRBV5-5 and J is TRBJ2-5; 7 positions match TRBD1. Germline V gene sequence: CDR1 SGHKS, CDR2 YYEKEE (reference sequence). This CDR3 has 14 residues. V was clipped by 0 bases and J by 5 bases; unmatched bases: 4. CDR3 sequence reads: CASSLGQGGETQYF. In DNA form, the CDR3 reads TGTGCCAGCAGCTTGGGACAGGGCGGGGAGACCCAGTACTTC.

The gene calls are TRBV19 and TRBJ1-1; possibly TRBD1 for D (6 bases). The V and J ends lost 4 bases and 7 bases respectively, with 16 bases between them. CDR1 is LNHDA and CDR2 is SQIVND in the germline V gene (reference sequence). The CDR3 totals 14 residues. The CDR3 loop reads CASSRFGAGDEAFF. The DNA for the CDR3 is TGTGCCAGTAGTAGATTCGGGGCAGGGGATGAAGCTTTCTTT.

This clone showed up just once. This chain connects TRBV5-1 to TRBJ2-6, with a tentative D call TRBD1 (6 bases). Germline V gene sequence: CDR1 SGHRS, CDR2 YFSETQ. V shed 7 bases and J shed 0 bases, with 17 bases lying between them. The length of the CDR3 is 17 residues. CDR3 sequence reads: CASRWRQAYSGANVLTF. The CDR3 nucleotides are TGCGCCAGCCGATGGAGACAGGCTTACTCTGGGGCCAACGTCCTGACTTTC.

The CDR3 sequence is CASSNRRQQRVSEQYF. The CDR3 DNA reads as TGTGCCAGCAGTAACCGGCGACAGCAGAGGGTGAGTGAGCAGTACTTC. The chain couples TRBV28 to TRBJ2-7; D might be TRBD1 or TRBD2, each matching 5 bases. Germline CDR1 MDHEN, CDR2 SYDVKM. V was clipped by 5 bases and J by 7 bases, with 24 bases between them. The CDR3 totals 16 residues.

The V and J genes are TRBV7-9 and TRBJ2-7; 12 bases are shared with TRBD1. Per germline, CDR1 SEHNR and CDR2 FQNEAQ (reference sequence). This CDR3 comprises 14 residues. V lost 5 bases, J lost 6 bases, and 5 bases stayed unmatched. Here the CDR3 reads CASSLGTGGGEQYF. The CDR3, as DNA: TGTGCCAGCAGCCTCGGGACAGGGGGCGGCGAGCAGTACTTC.

The chain employs TRBV27 and TRBJ2-4; D might be TRBD1 (6 bases). The germline V gene has CDR1 MNHEY and CDR2 SMNVEV (reference sequence). This CDR3 comprises 14 residues. V lost 5 bases, J lost 4 bases, and 12 bases lay in between. The CDR3, as DNA: TGTGCCAGCAGTCCGAGGGGGAAAAAAAACATTCAGTACTTC. The encoded protein is CASSPRGKKNIQYF.

This chain connects TRBV19 to TRBJ1-1, with D possibly matching TRBD1 (5 bases). Trimming left V 0 bases short and J 11 bases short, with 10 bases between. The CDR3 runs to 12 residues. Germline lookup yields CDR1 LNHDA and CDR2 SQIVND (reference sequence). CDR3 nucleotides: TGTGCCAGTAGTATAGATCGCAGGGCGGCTTTCTTT. Translated, it gives CASSIDRRAAFF.

The chain employs TRBV2 and TRBJ2-2; a weak D match, TRBD2 (5 bases). The CDR3 covers 15 residues. CDR1 SNHLY and CDR2 FYNNEI come from the germline V gene. V lost 3 bases, J lost 7 bases, and 15 bases lay in between. For the CDR3, the DNA is TGTGCCAGCAGTGATTCCCCTAGCCGTATCGGGGAGCTGTTTTTT. Translating it yields CASSDSPSRIGELFF.

This chain connects TRBV27 to TRBJ2-7; maybe TRBD2 (5 bases). Germline V gene data show CDR1 as MNHEY and CDR2 as SMNVEV (reference sequence). The CDR3 is made up of 16 amino acids. Trimming took 3 bases from V and 3 from J, leaving 18 bases between them. The CDR3 loop reads CASSFRVGEGSYEQYF. The DNA for the CDR3 is TGTGCCAGCAGTTTTCGGGTGGGTGAAGGGAGCTACGAGCAGTACTTC.

This clone appeared once. The V call is TRBV5-8, the J call TRBJ2-2; a weak D match, TRBD1 (6 bases). The V gene's germline CDR1 is SGHTS and CDR2 YDEGEE. V lost 1 base to trimming and J lost 3 bases, with 10 bases between them. The CDR3 is made up of 15 amino acids. The CDR3 reads CASSLFTGHTGELFF. The CDR3 nucleotides read TGTGCCAGCAGCTTGTTCACAGGGCACACCGGGGAGCTGTTTTTT. The full variable domain, its missing parts supplied by reference TRBV5-8 and TRBJ2-2, is EAGVTQSPTHLIKTRGQQATLRCSPISGHTSVYWYQQALGLGLQFLLWYDEGEERNRGNFPPRFSGRQFPNYSSELNVNALELEDSALYLCASSLFTGHTGELFFGEGSRLTVL.

This clone was observed a single time. The V gene is TRBV18, the J gene TRBJ1-1; possibly TRBD1 for D (5 bases). Germline V gene data show CDR1 as KGHSH and CDR2 as LQKENI. The CDR3 loop spans 14 amino acids. Trimming left V 3 bases short and J 4 bases short, with 12 bases between. Here the CDR3 reads CASSPNRQTTEAFF. In nucleotides, the CDR3 is TGTGCCAGCTCACCGAACAGACAGACCACTGAAGCTTTCTTT.

J is TRBJ2-4 and V is TRBV28; tentative D call: TRBD2 (7 bases). Germline assignment: CDR1 MDHEN and CDR2 SYDVKM. The CDR3 totals 14 residues. Deletions cut 8 bases from V and 2 bases from J, with 13 bases between. CDR3 loop: CASFAGAPKNIQYF. DNA for the CDR3: TGTGCCAGCTTTGCGGGGGCCCCCAAAAACATTCAGTACTTC.

About this clone: Other DNA variants within this sample encode the same CDR3. CDR3 residues: CASSLGDRGRETQYF. CDR3 DNA sequence: TGCGCCAGCAGCTTGGGGGACAGGGGGCGAGAGACCCAGTACTTC. This chain connects TRBV5-1 to TRBJ2-5; TRBD1 aligns across 12 bases. Losses at the gene ends were 0 bases for V and 4 bases for J; bases not matched to a gene: 1. The CDR3 is 15 amino acids. Looked up from germline, CDR1 is SGHRS and CDR2 is YFSETQ. The whole variable domain, remainder taken from reference TRBV5-1 and TRBJ2-5, is KAGVTQTPRYLIKTRGQQVTLSCSPISGHRSVSWYQQTPGQGLQFLFEYFSETQRNKGNFPGRFSGRQFSNSRSEMNVSTLELGDSALYLCASSLGDRGRETQYFGPGTRLLVL.